One T cell receptor beta chain is described in this entry. Its matching antigen is unknown. This sample was included in a study of PD-1 blockade in classical Hodgkin lymphoma. Regarding the study as a whole: After ASCT, patients who started nivolumab under 1 year later were excluded.

Produced via immunoSEQ multiplex PCR; TCRdb's table is partial and in-frame only. The data show roughly 60,000 clones, with 88% seen just once and roughly 5.4% held by the top ten. Following autologous stem cell transplantation, relapse occurred in every patient, and exposure to brentuximab vedotin varied. This CDR3 has 16 amino acids. Germline lookup yields CDR1 LNHDA and CDR2 SQIVND (reference sequence). V dropped 11 bases and J dropped 3 bases, with 25 bases sitting between them. The sequence derives from a human donor with classical Hodgkin lymphoma. The chain recombines TRBV19 with TRBJ1-1, with a tentative D call TRBD1 (6 bases). The specimen was peripheral blood mononuclear cells (PBMCs), collected before the second cycle of nivolumab. As DNA, the CDR3 is TGTGCCGGCAGTCGATCTCGGGGGGGGCGGGACACTGAAGCTTTCTTT. It is translated as CAGSRSRGGRDTEAFF. The whole variable domain, remainder taken from reference TRBV19 and TRBJ1-1, is DGGITQSPKYLFRKEGQNVTLSCEQNLNHDAMYWYRQDPGQGLRLIYYSQIVNDFQKGDIAEGYSVSREKKESFPLTVTSAQKNPTAFYLCAGSRSRGGRDTEAFFGQGTRLTVV.